Included here is one T cell receptor beta chain sequence, with context. No antigen is known for it. The protocol was immunoSEQ multiplex PCR, while the TCRdb copy is restricted to in-frame clones and leaves out a portion. The repertoire holds around 99,000 clones, with 90% to 95% as singletons. The data were obtained in a study of graft-versus-host responses after intestinal transplantation. The overall study: Isolated intestinal, liver-intestinal, or multivisceral transplants had been given to the recipients. All recipients got anti-thymocyte globulin induction, then tacrolimus and steroids for about 3 years.

There are 11 residues in the CDR3. Germline assignment: CDR1 SEHNR and CDR2 FQNEAQ (reference sequence). V was clipped by 5 bases and J by 12 bases, with 13 bases between them. The TCR originated in a human donor who received an intestinal transplant. Sample: unstimulated CD8+ T cells sorted from spleen or lymph node cells, taken before intestinal transplant. The rearrangement uses TRBV7-9 and TRBJ1-1; maybe TRBD1 (5 bases). In nucleotides, the CDR3 is TGTGCCAGCAGCGGCGGGGGGAGGACTTTCTTT. This sequence encodes CASSGGGRTFF.